This T cell receptor (beta chain) derives from a study of blood T cells in healthy people across ages. This clonotype was seen only a few times. Its antigen remains unidentified. Staff drew 9 to 10 milliliters of peripheral blood from each donor. PBMCs, at least 6 million per sample, were isolated. Whole-study findings and limits: Naive T cell percentage and TCR beta diversity correlated strongly.

Germline loops: CDR1 MNHNS, CDR2 SASEGT. This CDR3 spans 17 amino acids. Trimming took 6 bases from V and 2 from J; bases not matched to a gene: 13. The second PCR ran roughly 7 to 11 cycles with a sample-barcoded 5' primer and J-beta primers. Each CDR3 protein gets one entry after TCRdb re-called the 5' RACE reads with MiXCR. The sample yields more than 650,000 distinct CDR3 sequences, 20% to 30% seen once. The same data also contributed to another study, on T cells of mothers and their children. Turning to that study: A few healthy Caucasian mothers, along with their six children, were the donors.

This clonotype was sampled from a boy aged 5-17 years in good health. The specimen sequenced was blood. J is TRBJ2-5 and V is TRBV6-1, with 9 nucleotides matching TRBD1. The chain's CDR3 is CASRKMGTGPIQETQYF. CDR3 in DNA: TGTGCCAGCAGGAAAATGGGGACAGGGCCGATACAAGAGACCCAGTACTTC.